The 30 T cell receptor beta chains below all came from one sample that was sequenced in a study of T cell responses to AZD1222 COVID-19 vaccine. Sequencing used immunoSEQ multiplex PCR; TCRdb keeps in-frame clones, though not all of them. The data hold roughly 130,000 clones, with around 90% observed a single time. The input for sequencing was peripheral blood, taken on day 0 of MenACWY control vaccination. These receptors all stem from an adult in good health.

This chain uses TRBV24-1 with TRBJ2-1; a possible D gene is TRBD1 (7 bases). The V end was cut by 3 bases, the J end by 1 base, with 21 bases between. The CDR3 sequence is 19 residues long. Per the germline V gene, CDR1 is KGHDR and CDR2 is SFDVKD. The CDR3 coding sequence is TGTGCCACCAGTGATAGGAGGGACAGCCCTTGGGGGTCCTACAATGAGCAGTTCTTC. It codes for CATSDRRDSPWGSYNEQFF.

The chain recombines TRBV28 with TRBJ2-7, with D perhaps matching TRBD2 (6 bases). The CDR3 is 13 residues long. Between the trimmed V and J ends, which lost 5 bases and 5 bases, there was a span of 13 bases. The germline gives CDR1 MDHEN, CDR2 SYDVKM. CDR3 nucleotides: TGTGCCAGCAGTGGCGGAGGGTGGGACGAGCAGTACTTC. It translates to CASSGGGWDEQYF.

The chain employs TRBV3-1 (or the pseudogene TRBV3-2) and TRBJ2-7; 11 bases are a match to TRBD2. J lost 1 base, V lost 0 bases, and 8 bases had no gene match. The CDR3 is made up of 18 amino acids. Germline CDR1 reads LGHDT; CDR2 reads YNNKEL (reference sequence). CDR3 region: CASSQDGPSSGGSYEQYF. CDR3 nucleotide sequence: TGTGCCAGCAGCCAAGACGGGCCTTCTAGCGGGGGGTCCTACGAGCAGTACTTC.

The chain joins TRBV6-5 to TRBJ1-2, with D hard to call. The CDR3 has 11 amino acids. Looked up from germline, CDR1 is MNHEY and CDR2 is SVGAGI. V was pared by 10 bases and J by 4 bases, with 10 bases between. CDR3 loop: CATQSFYGYTF. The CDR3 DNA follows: TGTGCCACCCAGTCCTTCTATGGCTACACCTTC.

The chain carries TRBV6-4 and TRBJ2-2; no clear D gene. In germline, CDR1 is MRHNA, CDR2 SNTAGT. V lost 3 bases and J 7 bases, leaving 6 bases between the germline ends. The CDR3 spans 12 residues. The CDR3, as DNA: TGTGCCAGCAGTGATTATTACGGGGAGCTGTTTTTT. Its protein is CASSDYYGELFF.

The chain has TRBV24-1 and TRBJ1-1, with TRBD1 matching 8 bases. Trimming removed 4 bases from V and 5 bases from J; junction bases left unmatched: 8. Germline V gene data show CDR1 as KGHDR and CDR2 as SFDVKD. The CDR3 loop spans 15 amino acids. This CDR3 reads CATSDRRQGQTEAFF. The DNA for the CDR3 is TGTGCCACCAGTGACCGCCGACAGGGGCAGACTGAAGCTTTCTTT.

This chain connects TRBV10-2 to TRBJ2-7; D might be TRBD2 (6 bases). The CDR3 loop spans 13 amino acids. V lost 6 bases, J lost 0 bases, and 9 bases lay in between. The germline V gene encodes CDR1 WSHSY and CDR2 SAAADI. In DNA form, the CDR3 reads TGCGCCAGCAGAGCGGGTAGCTCCTACGAGCAGTACTTC. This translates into CASRAGSSYEQYF.

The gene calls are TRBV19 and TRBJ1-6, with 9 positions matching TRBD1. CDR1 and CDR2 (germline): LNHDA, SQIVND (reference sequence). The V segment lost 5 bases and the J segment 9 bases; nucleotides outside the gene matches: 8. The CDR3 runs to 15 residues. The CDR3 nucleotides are TGTGCCAGTAGTGAAGGACAGGGGATCGGTTCACCCCTCCACTTT. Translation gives CASSEGQGIGSPLHF.

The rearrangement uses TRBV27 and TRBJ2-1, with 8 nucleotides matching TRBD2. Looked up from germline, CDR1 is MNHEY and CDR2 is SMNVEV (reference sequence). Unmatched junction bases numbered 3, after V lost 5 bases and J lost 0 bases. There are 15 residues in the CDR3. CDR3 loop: CASSPSGSSYNEQFF. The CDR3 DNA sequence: TGTGCCAGCAGTCCGAGCGGGAGCTCCTACAATGAGCAGTTCTTC.

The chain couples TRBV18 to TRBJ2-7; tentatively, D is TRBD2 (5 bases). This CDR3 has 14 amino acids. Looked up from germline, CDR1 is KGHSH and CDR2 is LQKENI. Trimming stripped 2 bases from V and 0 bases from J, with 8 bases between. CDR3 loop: CASSPNSGSYEQYF. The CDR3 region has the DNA TGTGCCAGCTCACCAAACAGCGGCTCCTACGAGCAGTACTTC. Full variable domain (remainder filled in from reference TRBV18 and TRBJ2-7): NAGVMQNPRHLVRRRGQEARLRCSPMKGHSHVYWYRQLPEEGLKFMVYLQKENIIDESGMPKERFSAEFPKEGPSILRIQQVVRGDSAAYFCASSPNSGSYEQYFGPGTRLTVT.

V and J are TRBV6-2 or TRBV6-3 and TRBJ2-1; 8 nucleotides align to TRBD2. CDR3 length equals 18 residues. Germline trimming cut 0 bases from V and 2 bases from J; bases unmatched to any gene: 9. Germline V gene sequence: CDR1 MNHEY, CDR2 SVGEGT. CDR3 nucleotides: TGTGCCAGCAGTTACTCTCGGGCGGCGGGAGGAGCCTACAATGAGCAGTTCTTC. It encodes CASSYSRAAGGAYNEQFF.

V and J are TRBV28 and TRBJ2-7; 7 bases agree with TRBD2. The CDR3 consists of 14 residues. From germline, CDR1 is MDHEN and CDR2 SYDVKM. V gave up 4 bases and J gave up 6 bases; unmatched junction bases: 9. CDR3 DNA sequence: TGTGCCAGCAGTTATGGCGGGAGAAGAGGCGAGCAGTACTTC. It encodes CASSYGGRRGEQYF.

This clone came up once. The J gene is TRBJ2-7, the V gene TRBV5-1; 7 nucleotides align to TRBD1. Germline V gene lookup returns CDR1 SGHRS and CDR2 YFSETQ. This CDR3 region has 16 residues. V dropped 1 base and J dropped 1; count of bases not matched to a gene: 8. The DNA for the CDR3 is TGCGCCAGCAGCTTGAGGATTTCAGGGGGTTCCTACGAGCAGTACTTC. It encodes CASSLRISGGSYEQYF.

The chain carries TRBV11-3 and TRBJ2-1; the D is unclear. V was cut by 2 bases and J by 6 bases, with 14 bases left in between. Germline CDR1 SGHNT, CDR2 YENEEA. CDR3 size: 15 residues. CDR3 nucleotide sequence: TGTGCCAGCAGCTTAAACCCCTTGACCGGCAATGAGCAGTTCTTC. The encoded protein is CASSLNPLTGNEQFF.

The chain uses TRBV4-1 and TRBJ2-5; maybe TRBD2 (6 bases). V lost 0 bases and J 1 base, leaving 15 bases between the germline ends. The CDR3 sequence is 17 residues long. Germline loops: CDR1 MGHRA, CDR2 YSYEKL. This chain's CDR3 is CASSQDTLRDGQETQYF. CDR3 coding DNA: TGCGCCAGCAGCCAAGATACTCTGCGGGATGGCCAAGAGACCCAGTACTTC.

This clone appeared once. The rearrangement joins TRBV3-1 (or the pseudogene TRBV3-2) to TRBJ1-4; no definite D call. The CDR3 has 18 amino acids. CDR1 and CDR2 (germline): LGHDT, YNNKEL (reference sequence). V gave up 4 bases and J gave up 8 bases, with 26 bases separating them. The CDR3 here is CASSLKWERGYVLEKLFF. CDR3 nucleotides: TGTGCCAGCAGCCTCAAATGGGAACGGGGTTACGTTCTGGAAAAACTGTTTTTT.

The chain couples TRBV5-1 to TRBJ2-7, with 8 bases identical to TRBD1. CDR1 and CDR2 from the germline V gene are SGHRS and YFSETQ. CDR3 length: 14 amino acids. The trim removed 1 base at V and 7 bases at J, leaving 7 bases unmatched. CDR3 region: CASSLSDRDLEQYF. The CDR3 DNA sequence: TGCGCCAGCAGCTTGTCGGACAGGGACTTAGAGCAGTACTTC. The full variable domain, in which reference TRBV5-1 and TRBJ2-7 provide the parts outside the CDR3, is KAGVTQTPRYLIKTRGQQVTLSCSPISGHRSVSWYQQTPGQGLQFLFEYFSETQRNKGNFPGRFSGRQFSNSRSEMNVSTLELGDSALYLCASSLSDRDLEQYFGPGTRLTVT.

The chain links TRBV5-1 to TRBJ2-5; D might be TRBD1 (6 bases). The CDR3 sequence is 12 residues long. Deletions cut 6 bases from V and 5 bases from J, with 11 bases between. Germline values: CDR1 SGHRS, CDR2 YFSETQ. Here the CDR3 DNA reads TGCGCCAGCACCAGGGGCCGTGAGACCCAGTACTTC. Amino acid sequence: CASTRGRETQYF.

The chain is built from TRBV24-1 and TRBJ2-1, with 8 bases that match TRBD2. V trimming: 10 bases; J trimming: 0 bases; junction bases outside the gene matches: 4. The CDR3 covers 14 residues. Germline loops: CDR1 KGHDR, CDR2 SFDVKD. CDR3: CATRSGSSYNEQFF. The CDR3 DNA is TGTGCCACTCGAAGCGGGAGCTCCTACAATGAGCAGTTCTTC.

The CDR3: CASRGWDRHYEQYF. DNA for the CDR3: TGCGCCAGCAGGGGATGGGACAGGCACTACGAGCAGTACTTC. V is TRBV23-1 and J is TRBJ2-7; TRBD1 aligns across 8 bases. TRBV23-1 counts as an open reading frame of uncertain function. J gave up 3 bases and V 6 bases, and 7 bases lay outside the gene matches. This CDR3 has 14 amino acids.

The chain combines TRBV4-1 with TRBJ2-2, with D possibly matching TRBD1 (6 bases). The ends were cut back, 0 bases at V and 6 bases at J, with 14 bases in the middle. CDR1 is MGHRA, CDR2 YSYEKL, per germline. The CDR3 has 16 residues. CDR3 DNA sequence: TGCGCCAGCAGCCAAGATCCAGGGGATATCCCCGGGGAGCTGTTTTTT. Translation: CASSQDPGDIPGELFF.

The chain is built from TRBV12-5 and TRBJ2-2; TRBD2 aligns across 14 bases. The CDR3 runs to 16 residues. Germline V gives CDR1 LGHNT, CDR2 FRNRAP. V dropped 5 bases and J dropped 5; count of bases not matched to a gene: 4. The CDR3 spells CASGPGTSGSTGELFF. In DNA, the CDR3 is TGTGCTAGTGGTCCGGGGACTAGCGGGAGTACCGGGGAGCTGTTTTTT.

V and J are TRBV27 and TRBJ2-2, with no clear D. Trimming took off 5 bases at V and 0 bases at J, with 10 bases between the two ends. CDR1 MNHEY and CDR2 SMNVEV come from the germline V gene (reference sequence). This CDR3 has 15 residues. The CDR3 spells CASSPLATNTGELFF. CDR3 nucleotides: TGTGCCAGCAGTCCTCTGGCGACGAACACCGGGGAGCTGTTTTTT.

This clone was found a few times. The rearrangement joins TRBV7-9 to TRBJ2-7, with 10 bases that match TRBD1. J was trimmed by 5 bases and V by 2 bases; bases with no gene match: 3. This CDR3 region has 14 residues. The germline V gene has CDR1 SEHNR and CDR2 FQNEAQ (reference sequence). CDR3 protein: CASSLTGTGDEQYF. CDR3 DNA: TGTGCCAGCAGCTTAACCGGGACAGGGGACGAGCAGTACTTC.

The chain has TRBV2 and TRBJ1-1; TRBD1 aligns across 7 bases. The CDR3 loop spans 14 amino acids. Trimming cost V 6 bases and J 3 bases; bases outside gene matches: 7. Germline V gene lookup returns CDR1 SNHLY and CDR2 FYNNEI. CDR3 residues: CASRETGPDTEAFF. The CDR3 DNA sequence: TGTGCCAGCAGGGAGACAGGGCCGGACACTGAAGCTTTCTTT.

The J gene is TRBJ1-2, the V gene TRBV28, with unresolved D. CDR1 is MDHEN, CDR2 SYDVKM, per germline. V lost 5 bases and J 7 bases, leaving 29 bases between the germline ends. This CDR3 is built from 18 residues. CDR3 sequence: CASSPLGIPKGQWAGYTF. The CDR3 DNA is TGTGCCAGCAGTCCTCTCGGGATCCCCAAGGGCCAATGGGCTGGCTACACCTTC.

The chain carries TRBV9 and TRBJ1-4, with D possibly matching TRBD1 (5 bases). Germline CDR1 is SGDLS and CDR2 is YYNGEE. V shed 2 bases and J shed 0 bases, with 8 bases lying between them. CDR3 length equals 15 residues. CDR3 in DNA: TGTGCCAGCAGCGTGGGGGTCACAACTAATGAAAAACTGTTTTTT. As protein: CASSVGVTTNEKLFF.

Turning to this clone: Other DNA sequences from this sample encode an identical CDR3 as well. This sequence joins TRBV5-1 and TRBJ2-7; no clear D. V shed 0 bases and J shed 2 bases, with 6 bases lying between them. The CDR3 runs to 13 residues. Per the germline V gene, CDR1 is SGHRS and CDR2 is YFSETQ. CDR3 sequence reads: CASSLVGTYEQYF. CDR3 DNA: TGCGCCAGCAGCTTGGTAGGGACCTACGAGCAGTACTTC.

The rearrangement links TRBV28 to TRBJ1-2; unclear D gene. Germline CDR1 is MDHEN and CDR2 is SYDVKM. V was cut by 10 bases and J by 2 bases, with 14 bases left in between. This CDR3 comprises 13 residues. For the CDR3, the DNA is TGTGCCACCACCTTTACCAAAAACTATGGCTACACCTTC. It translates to CATTFTKNYGYTF.

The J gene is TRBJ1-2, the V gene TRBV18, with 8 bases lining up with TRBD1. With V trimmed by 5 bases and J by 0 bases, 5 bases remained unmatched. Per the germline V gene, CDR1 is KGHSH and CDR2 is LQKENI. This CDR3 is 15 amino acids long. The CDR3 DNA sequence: TGTGCCAGCTCATACGGACAGGGACCTAACTATGGCTACACCTTC. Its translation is CASSYGQGPNYGYTF. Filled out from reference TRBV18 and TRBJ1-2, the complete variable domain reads NAGVMQNPRHLVRRRGQEARLRCSPMKGHSHVYWYRQLPEEGLKFMVYLQKENIIDESGMPKERFSAEFPKEGPSILRIQQVVRGDSAAYFCASSYGQGPNYGYTFGSGTRLTVV.